The rows below give T cell receptor beta chains drawn from one sample of a study of cytomegalovirus exposure and HLA in healthy donors. The table came from immunoSEQ multiplex PCR; TCRdb's copy has only in-frame clones and leaves some out. The data show some 150,000 clones, over 80% seen once. The sample comprised PBMCs. The receptors come from a woman aged 18-29 years in good health and CMV-seronegative. The CDR3 runs from the conserved cysteine through the conserved F or W. A D gene is named only where the DNA matches it firmly. Clone size is not always given. Where it is, it says once, few, many or a class for expanded clones.

clone size	D gene	V gene	J gene	CDR3 DNA	CDR3 protein
few	-	TRBV15	TRBJ2-1	TGTGCCACCAGCAGAGATCTAACTAGTTACAATGAGCAGTTCTTC	CATSRDLTSYNEQFF
-	TRBD2	TRBV13	TRBJ2-2	TGTGCCAGCAGCTCAGCGGGGGGGCCTTCCGGGGAGCTGTTTTTT	CASSSAGGPSGELFF
-	TRBD1	TRBV5-4	TRBJ1-4	TGTGCCAGCAGCTTGGTAGGACAGGGGGCGCGTACTAATGAAAAACTGTTTTTT	CASSLVGQGARTNEKLFF
once	-	TRBV19	TRBJ1-1	TGTGCCAGTAGTCCGAATCCGGGGGTGAACACTGAAGCTTTCTTT	CASSPNPGVNTEAFF
-	TRBD1	TRBV5-8	TRBJ1-5	TGTGCCAGCAGCCCGACAGGGTTTTGGTCCCAGCATTTT	CASSPTGFWSQHF
-	TRBD2	TRBV7-2	TRBJ2-3	TGTGCCAGCAGCTTATCCGGACTAGCGGCTTCTAGCACAGATACGCAGTATTTT	CASSLSGLAASSTDTQYF
once	-	TRBV30	TRBJ2-1	TGTGCCTGGAGTGTAAGCCTCGGGGGCAATGAGCAGTTCTTC	CAWSVSLGGNEQFF
-	-	TRBV15	TRBJ1-1	TGTGCCACCAGCAGAGATGGGGGGTACACTGAAGCTTTCTTT	CATSRDGGYTEAFF
-	TRBD2	TRBV11-2	TRBJ2-3	TGTGCCAGCAGCATTGTAGCGGGGGGCCGTACAGATACGCAGTATTTT	CASSIVAGGRTDTQYF
-	-	TRBV7-8	TRBJ1-2	TGTGCCAGCAGCCCCCCTCCGTCGTCTATGAACTATGGCTACACCTTC	CASSPPPSSMNYGYTF